This paragraph covers one T cell receptor beta chain sequence. The data were taken from a study of cytomegalovirus exposure and HLA in healthy donors. V dropped 5 bases and J dropped 0 bases, with 10 bases sitting between them. Germline V gives CDR1 SGHNT, CDR2 YENEEA. The CDR3 has 14 amino acids. Here immunoSEQ multiplex PCR was the method, and the copy in TCRdb shows in-frame clones only, minus some. The table includes 100,000 to 150,000 clones, approximately 94% detected once. The chain is built from TRBV11-3 and TRBJ2-5; D perhaps matches TRBD1 (6 bases). This clonotype originated in a man aged 18-30 years in good health and CMV-seronegative. Source material: PBMCs. CDR3 sequence: CASSPGQYQETQYF. Written as DNA, the CDR3 is TGTGCCAGCAGCCCCGGACAGTACCAAGAGACCCAGTACTTC.